This T cell receptor (beta chain) emerged from a study of OX40 agonist ivuxolimab in advanced cancers. Data came from immunoSEQ multiplex PCR; TCRdb stores just in-frame clones and leaves some out. The profile shows tens of thousands of clones, roughly nine tenths of them singletons. V was clipped by 3 bases and J by 3 bases; unmatched bases: 4. The CDR3 consists of 14 residues. From germline, CDR1 is MNHEY and CDR2 SMNVEV (reference sequence). This chain connects TRBV27 to TRBJ2-7; 8 bases agree with TRBD2. The receptor comes from an adult with an advanced solid tumor such as melanoma, head and neck, liver or kidney cancer. The sequencing here drew on CD4+ or CD8+ T cells sorted from blood, taken in a trial of the OX40 agonist ivuxolimab. The CDR3 nucleotides are TGTGCCAGCAGTTTTGCGGGGGGCTTCTACGAGCAGTACGTC. Translating it yields CASSFAGGFYEQYV.